This T cell receptor (beta chain) was identified during a study of T cells in Graves' hyperthyroidism and ophthalmopathy. In this sample, this clonotype turned up many times. This CDR3 has 16 amino acids. V lost 2 bases to trimming and J lost 9 bases, with 17 bases between them. Germline V gene data show CDR1 as MNHNY and CDR2 as SVGAGI (reference sequence). It was RNA transcripts that yielded the amplified TCR beta CDR3 regions. RT-PCR in the first round (using the HTBI primer set) targeted the TCR CDR3. A single record per CDR3 protein comes from TCRdb applying MiXCR to the multiplex PCR reads. This sample has around 250,000 distinct CDR3 sequences, with roughly 14% found just once.

The clonotype originates from a woman in her 40s with Graves' hyperthyroidism that later progressed to Graves' ophthalmopathy. The chain employs TRBV6-6 and TRBJ1-6, with D tentatively TRBD1 (6 bases). The sample consisted of blood. The CDR3 coding sequence is TGTGCCAGCAGTTACGGCATAGGGGGAATGGGTTCACCCCTCCACTTT. It codes for CASSYGIGGMGSPLHF.